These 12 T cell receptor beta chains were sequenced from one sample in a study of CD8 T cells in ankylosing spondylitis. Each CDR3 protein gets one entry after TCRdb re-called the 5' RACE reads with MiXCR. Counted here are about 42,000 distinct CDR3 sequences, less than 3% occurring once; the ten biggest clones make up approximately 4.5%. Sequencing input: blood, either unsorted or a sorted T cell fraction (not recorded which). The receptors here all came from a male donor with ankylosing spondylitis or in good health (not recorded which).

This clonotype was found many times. In DNA, the CDR3 is TGTGCCAGCAGCGTAAGGGGGATTGGGACAGGCAACAATGAGCAGTTCTTC. This encodes CASSVRGIGTGNNEQFF. The V call is TRBV9, the J call TRBJ2-1; 8 positions match TRBD1. Germline-derived CDR1 and CDR2 are SGDLS and YYNGEE. CDR3 size: 17 residues. J gave up 5 bases and V 1 base, and 11 bases lay outside the gene matches.

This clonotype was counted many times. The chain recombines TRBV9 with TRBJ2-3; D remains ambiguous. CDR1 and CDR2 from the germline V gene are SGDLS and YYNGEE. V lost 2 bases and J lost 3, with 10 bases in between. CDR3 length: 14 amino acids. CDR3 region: CASSVKGYTDTQYF. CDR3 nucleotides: TGTGCCAGCAGCGTGAAAGGGTATACAGATACGCAGTATTTT.

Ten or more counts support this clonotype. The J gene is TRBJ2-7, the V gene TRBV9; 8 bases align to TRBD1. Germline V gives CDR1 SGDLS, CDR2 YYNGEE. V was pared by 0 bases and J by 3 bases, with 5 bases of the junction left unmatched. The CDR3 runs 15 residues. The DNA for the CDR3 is TGTGCCAGCAGCGTAGGTCCGGGACAGGACTACGAGCAGTACTTC. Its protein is CASSVGPGQDYEQYF. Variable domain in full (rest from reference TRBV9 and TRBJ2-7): DSGVTQTPKHLITATGQRVTLRCSPRSGDLSVYWYQQSLDQGLQFLIQYYNGEERAKGNILERFSAQQFPDLHSELNLSSLELGDSALYFCASSVGPGQDYEQYFGPGTRLTVT.

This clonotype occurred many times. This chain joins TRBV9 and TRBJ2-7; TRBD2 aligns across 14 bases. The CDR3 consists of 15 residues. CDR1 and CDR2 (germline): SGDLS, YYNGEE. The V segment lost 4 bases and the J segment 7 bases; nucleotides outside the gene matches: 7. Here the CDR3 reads CASSRGLAGVGEQYF. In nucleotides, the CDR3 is TGTGCCAGCAGCCGGGGACTAGCGGGAGTTGGTGAGCAGTACTTC.

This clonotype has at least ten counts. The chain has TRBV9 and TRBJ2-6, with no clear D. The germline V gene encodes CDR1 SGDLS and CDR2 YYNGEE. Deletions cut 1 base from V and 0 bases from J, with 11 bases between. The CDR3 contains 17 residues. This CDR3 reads CASSVYGESSGANVLTF. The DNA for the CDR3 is TGTGCCAGCAGCGTATATGGGGAATCCTCTGGGGCCAACGTCCTGACTTTC.

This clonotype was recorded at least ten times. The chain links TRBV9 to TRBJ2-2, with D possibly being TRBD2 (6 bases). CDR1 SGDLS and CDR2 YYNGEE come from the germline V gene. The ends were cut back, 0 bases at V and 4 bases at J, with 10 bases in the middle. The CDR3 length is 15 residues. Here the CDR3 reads CASSVAGAVTGELFF. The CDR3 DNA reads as TGTGCCAGCAGCGTAGCGGGAGCGGTCACCGGGGAGCTGTTTTTT.

In DNA, the CDR3 is TGTGCCAGCAGCGTAGCCCCACAGGAGCCGAATGAAAAACTGTTTTTT. Translation: CASSVAPQEPNEKLFF. The genes are TRBV9 and TRBJ1-4, with TRBD1 as a possible D gene (5 bases). The CDR3 has 16 residues. V lost 0 bases and J lost 5, with 14 bases in between. Germline CDR1 and CDR2: SGDLS and YYNGEE.

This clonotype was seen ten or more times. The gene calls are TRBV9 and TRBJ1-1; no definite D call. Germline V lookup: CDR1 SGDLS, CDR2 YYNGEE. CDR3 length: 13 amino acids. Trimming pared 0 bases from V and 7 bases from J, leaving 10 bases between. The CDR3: CASSVVPESEAFF. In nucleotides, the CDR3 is TGTGCCAGCAGCGTAGTTCCGGAGAGTGAAGCTTTCTTT.

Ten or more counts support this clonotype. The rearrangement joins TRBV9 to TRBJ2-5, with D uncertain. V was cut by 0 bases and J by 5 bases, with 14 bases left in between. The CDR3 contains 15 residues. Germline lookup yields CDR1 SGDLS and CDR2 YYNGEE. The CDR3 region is CASSVAPSDAETQYF. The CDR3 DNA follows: TGTGCCAGCAGCGTAGCGCCAAGTGACGCGGAGACCCAGTACTTC.

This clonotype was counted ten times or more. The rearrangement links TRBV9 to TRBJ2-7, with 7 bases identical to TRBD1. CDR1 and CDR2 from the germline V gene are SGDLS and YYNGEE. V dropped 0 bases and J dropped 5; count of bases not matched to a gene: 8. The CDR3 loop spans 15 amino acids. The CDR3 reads CASSVGAGGVNEQYF. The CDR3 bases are TGTGCCAGCAGCGTAGGCGCAGGGGGAGTCAACGAGCAGTACTTC.

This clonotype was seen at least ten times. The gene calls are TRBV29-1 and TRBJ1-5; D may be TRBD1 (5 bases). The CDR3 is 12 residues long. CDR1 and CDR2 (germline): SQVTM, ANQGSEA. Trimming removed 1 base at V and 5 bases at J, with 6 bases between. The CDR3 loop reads CSVEGGDQPQHF. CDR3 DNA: TGCAGCGTTGAAGGGGGCGATCAGCCCCAGCATTTT.

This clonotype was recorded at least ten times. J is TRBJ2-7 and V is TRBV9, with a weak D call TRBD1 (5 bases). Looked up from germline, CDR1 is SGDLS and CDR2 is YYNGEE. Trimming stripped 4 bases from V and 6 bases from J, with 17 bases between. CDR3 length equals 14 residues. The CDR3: CASSQGPTQGEQYF. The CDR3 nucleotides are TGTGCCAGCAGCCAGGGCCCCACACAAGGCGAGCAGTACTTC.